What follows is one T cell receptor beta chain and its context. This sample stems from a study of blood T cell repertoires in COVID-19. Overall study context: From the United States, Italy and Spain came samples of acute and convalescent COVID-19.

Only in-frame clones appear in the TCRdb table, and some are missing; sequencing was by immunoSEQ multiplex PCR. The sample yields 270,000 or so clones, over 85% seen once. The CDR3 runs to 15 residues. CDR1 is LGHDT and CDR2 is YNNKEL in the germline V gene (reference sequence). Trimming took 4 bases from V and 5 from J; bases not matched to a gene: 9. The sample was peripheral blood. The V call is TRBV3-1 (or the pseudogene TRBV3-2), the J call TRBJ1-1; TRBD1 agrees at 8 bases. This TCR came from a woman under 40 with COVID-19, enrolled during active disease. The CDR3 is CASSPSGTGGTEAFF. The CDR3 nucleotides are TGTGCCAGCAGCCCCTCGGGGACAGGAGGGACTGAAGCTTTCTTT.